This T cell receptor beta chain was documented in a study of T cells after yellow fever vaccination. Regarding the study as a whole: Post-booster repertoires contained most primary-vaccination clones again (around 97% CD4, 85% to 90% CD8).

Germline V gene data show CDR1 as SQVTM and CDR2 as ANQGSEA. This CDR3 is 12 amino acids long. V was pared by 4 bases and J by 5 bases, with 9 bases between. In making TCR cDNA, 5'RACE template switching added a universal primer site and UMIs to it. A single record per CDR3 protein comes from TCRdb applying MiXCR to the 5' RACE reads. The profile covers approximately 10,000 distinct CDR3 sequences, with about 5.8% appearing a single time and 0.93% taken by the ten largest. This clonotype is medium-sized in the sample. The rearrangement links TRBV29-1 to TRBJ2-4; D is perhaps TRBD2 (5 bases). The input for sequencing was PBMCs, either bulk or a sorted T-cell subset (CD4+, CD8+, memory, or dextramer-sorted; not recorded which), taken on the day of the yellow fever booster vaccination. The sequence was obtained from a man younger than 40 who received the YFV17D yellow fever vaccine. The CDR3 coding sequence is TGCAGCGTTGCCCTAGCACAAAACATTCAGTACTTC. This sequence encodes CSVALAQNIQYF.